This TCR beta chain came from a study of regulatory and conventional T cells in RAG deficiency. Study outcomes and limitations: Control T-cell subsets had markedly higher Shannon entropy and lower Simpson indices than RAG-deficient patients. Treg unique TCR beta sequences were about 92-fold fewer in Omenn syndrome and CID/AS patients than controls.

This CDR3 is 14 amino acids long. Germline CDR1 MNHEY, CDR2 SVGAGI. V was cut by 6 bases and J by 2 bases, with 12 bases left in between. Data came from immunoSEQ multiplex PCR; TCRdb stores just in-frame clones and leaves some out. The sample carries approximately 35,000 clones, about 75% recorded once. Blood CD4+ CD25-low CD127-high conventional T cells supplied the genomic DNA template. Notes on this clone: Antigen: not known.

These data were also filed under a second study, of regulatory T cells. Turning to that study: The PCR used 52 TRBV and 13 TRBJ primers.

This sequence joins TRBV6-5 and TRBJ2-3; D remains unclear. The TCR sequence derives from a human donor in good health. Sequenced input: CD4+ effector T cells sorted from blood. The CDR3 nucleotides read TGTGCCAGCAGGGACGGCGGCTACACAGATACGCAGTATTTT. Its protein product is CASRDGGYTDTQYF.